Listed below are T cell receptor beta chains from one sample, sequenced in a study of CD8 T cells in ankylosing spondylitis. MiXCR was run by TCRdb on the 5' RACE reads, yielding one entry per CDR3 protein. This repertoire shows over 95,000 distinct CDR3 sequences, roughly 8% found once; its top ten account for about a tenth. The sample consisted of blood, either unsorted or a sorted T cell fraction (not recorded which). Receptors were obtained from a male donor with ankylosing spondylitis or in good health (not recorded which). Each CDR3 is given with its conserved first and last residue. The D gene is left open where the match is weak. Size tells how often a clone was seen (once, few, many) or the class of an expanded clone, and some rows leave it out.

V: TRBV7-2
J: TRBJ1-5
size: many
D: TRBD1
DNA: TGTGCCAGCAGCTTAGAACAGGGGGCGAATCAGCCCCAGCATTTT
CDR3: CASSLEQGANQPQHF

V: TRBV18
J: TRBJ2-3
size: NA
D: TRBD1
DNA: TGTGCCAGCTCACCCCGACAGGGATCCACAGATACGCAGTATTTT
CDR3: CASSPRQGSTDTQYF

V: TRBV7-3
J: TRBJ2-2
size: NA
D: NA
DNA: TGTGCCAGGGGGGGCACGAACACCGGGGAGCTGTTTTTT
CDR3: CARGGTNTGELFF

V: TRBV5-1
J: TRBJ2-3
size: many
D: NA
DNA: TGCGCCAGCATGGGAGCGAGGACTAATCTAATGAGGAGCACAGATACGCAGTATTTT
CDR3: CASMGARTNLMRSTDTQYF

V: TRBV5-1
J: TRBJ2-7
size: once
D: TRBD1
DNA: TGCGCCAGCAGCCCGACAGGGGCTTTCGACGAGCAGTACTTC
CDR3: CASSPTGAFDEQYF

V: TRBV2
J: TRBJ2-1
size: NA
D: TRBD2
DNA: TGTGCCACCGACCAAGGGACTAGCGTCAACAATGAGCAGTTCTTC
CDR3: CATDQGTSVNNEQFF

V: TRBV6-1
J: TRBJ1-2
size: many
D: TRBD1
DNA: TGTGCCGAAGGGGACAGGAGGTATGGCTACACCTTC
CDR3: CAEGDRRYGYTF

V: TRBV7-2
J: TRBJ2-2
size: many
D: TRBD2
DNA: TGTGCCAGCAGCGTTAGCGGGAGCCTGAAGTGGACCGGGGAGCTGTTTTTT
CDR3: CASSVSGSLKWTGELFF

V: TRBV12-3/TRBV12-4
J: TRBJ2-1
size: many
D: TRBD2
DNA: TGTGCCAGCAGTCTAGCGGGGGAGTACAATGAGCAGTTCTTC
CDR3: CASSLAGEYNEQFF

V: TRBV29-1
J: TRBJ2-7
size: many
D: NA
DNA: TGCAGCGTCCAATGGCCTGAAGCCTACGAGCAGTACTTC
CDR3: CSVQWPEAYEQYF

V: TRBV14
J: TRBJ2-7
size: many
D: NA
DNA: TGTGCCAGCAGAGACCCCTCCGGGAACGAGCAGTACTTC
CDR3: CASRDPSGNEQYF

V: TRBV7-8
J: TRBJ2-1
size: many
D: TRBD1
DNA: TGTGCCAGCAGCTTTAGACAGGGGGCAGTAGACAATGAGCAGTTCTTC
CDR3: CASSFRQGAVDNEQFF

V: TRBV5-7
J: TRBJ1-1
size: many
D: NA
DNA: TGTGCCAGCAGCCTATCCCCCCCCGCAAGAGGGACTGAAGCTTTCTTT
CDR3: CASSLSPPARGTEAFF

V: TRBV18
J: TRBJ2-5
size: many
D: TRBD1
DNA: TGTGCCAGCTCACCGGGACAGGGGGAAGAGACCCAGTACTTC
CDR3: CASSPGQGEETQYF

V: TRBV5-4
J: TRBJ2-7
size: many
D: TRBD2
DNA: TGTGCCAGCAGCTTGTTACCGGGCGGGAGTTTGTACGAGCAGTACTTC
CDR3: CASSLLPGGSLYEQYF

V: TRBV20-1
J: TRBJ1-2
size: many
D: NA
DNA: TGCAGTGCTAGTGCCCCGTGGGGCTACACCTTC
CDR3: CSASAPWGYTF

V: TRBV7-2
J: TRBJ2-3
size: NA
D: TRBD2
DNA: TGTGCCAGCAGACCCGGGGGGGCATGGGGAGATACGCAGTATTTT
CDR3: CASRPGGAWGDTQYF

V: TRBV5-1
J: TRBJ2-7
size: many
D: TRBD1
DNA: TGCGCCAGCAGCCCCTACCGACAGGGCCGAGACTACGAGCAGTACTTC
CDR3: CASSPYRQGRDYEQYF

V: TRBV7-2
J: TRBJ1-5
size: many
D: TRBD1
DNA: TGTGCCAGCAGCTCCGGGACAGGGTCTCAGCCCCAGCATTTT
CDR3: CASSSGTGSQPQHF

V: TRBV20-1
J: TRBJ2-2
size: many
D: NA
DNA: TGCAGTGCTAGTACGGGCAGGGTAAACACCGGGGAGCTGTTTTTT
CDR3: CSASTGRVNTGELFF

V: TRBV7-2
J: TRBJ2-2
size: NA
D: TRBD2
DNA: TGTGCCAGCAGCTTAGCGATAGGCTTGTCTAGCGGGAGATTCGGCGGGGAGCTGTTTTTT
CDR3: CASSLAIGLSSGRFGGELFF

V: TRBV7-3
J: TRBJ2-1
size: many
D: TRBD2
DNA: TGTGCCAGCAGTCGTATTAGCGGGGGAACCTACAATGAGCAGTTCTTC
CDR3: CASSRISGGTYNEQFF

V: TRBV10-3
J: TRBJ2-1
size: many
D: NA
DNA: TGTGCCATCAGCTCCCCGACAGGCAATGAGCAGTTCTTC
CDR3: CAISSPTGNEQFF